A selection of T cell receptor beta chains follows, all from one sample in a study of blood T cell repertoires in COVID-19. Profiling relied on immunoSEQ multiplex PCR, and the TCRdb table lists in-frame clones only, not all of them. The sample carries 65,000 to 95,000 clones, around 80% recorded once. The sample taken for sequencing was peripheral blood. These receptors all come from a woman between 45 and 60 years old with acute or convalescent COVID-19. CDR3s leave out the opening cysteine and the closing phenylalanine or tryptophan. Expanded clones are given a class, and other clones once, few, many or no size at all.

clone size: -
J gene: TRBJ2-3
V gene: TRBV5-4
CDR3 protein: ASKIRGGTDTQY

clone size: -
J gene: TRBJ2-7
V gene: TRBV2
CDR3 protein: ASQGSPGGQGEQY

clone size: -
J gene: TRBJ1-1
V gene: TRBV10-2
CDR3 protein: ASRKTGLNTEAF

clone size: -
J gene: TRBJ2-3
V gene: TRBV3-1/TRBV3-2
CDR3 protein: ASSPTSGGVTDTQY

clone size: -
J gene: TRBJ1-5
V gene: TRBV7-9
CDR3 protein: ASSFLGEAPQH

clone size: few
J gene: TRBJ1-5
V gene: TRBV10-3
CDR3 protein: AIQDSGGGQPQH

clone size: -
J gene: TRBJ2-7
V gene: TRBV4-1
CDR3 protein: ASSQGGASGIKEQY

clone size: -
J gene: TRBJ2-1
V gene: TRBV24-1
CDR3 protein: ATSDLWREGVTNEQF

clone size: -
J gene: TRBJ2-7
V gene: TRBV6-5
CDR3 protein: ASSPGLAGQQY

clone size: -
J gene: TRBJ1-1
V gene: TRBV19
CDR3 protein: ASSRQTGLGTEAF

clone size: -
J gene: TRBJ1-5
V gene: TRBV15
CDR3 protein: ATSRTYQPQH